These 2 T cell receptor beta chains share one sample of origin, sequenced in a study of regulatory T cells in long-lasting Graves disease. Both iRepertoire HTBI primers and Arm-PCR of CDR3 regions were used to build the TCR beta libraries. TCRdb recomputed calls from the multiplex PCR reads with MiXCR, one row per CDR3 protein. The data hold a few hundred thousand distinct CDR3 sequences, with roughly 14% observed a single time. As for time point: newly diagnosed GD, antithyroid drugs for less than 3 months. Making the TCR library involved RNA that had been extracted from PBMCs. The same sample was also studied in work on T cells in Graves' hyperthyroidism and ophthalmopathy.

Here the sequenced sample was peripheral blood mononuclear cells (PBMCs), taken at new diagnosis, from a patient treated with antithyroid drugs. All receptors derive from a man younger than 40 with Graves disease.

This clonotype was recorded a few times. This sequence joins TRBV3-1 and TRBJ2-5, with 7 positions matching TRBD2. The CDR3 spans 19 residues. CDR1 is LGHDT, CDR2 YNNKEL, per germline (reference sequence). The V segment lost 0 bases and the J segment 5 bases; nucleotides outside the gene matches: 18. As DNA, the CDR3 is TGTGCCAGCAGCCAAGAGAGTTCTGTCGGGAGGTTTTATTATGAGACCCAGTACTTC. Translation: CASSQESSVGRFYYETQYF.

At least ten counts were recorded for this clonotype. The V gene is TRBV6-1, the J gene TRBJ2-3; D uncertain. Between the trimmed V and J ends, which lost 7 bases and 2 bases, there was a span of 16 bases. Germline V gene sequence: CDR1 MNHNS, CDR2 SASEGT. The CDR3 has 15 amino acids. This CDR3 is CASILGDPATDTQYF. The CDR3 DNA reads TGTGCCAGCATCCTAGGTGACCCCGCCACAGATACGCAGTATTTT.